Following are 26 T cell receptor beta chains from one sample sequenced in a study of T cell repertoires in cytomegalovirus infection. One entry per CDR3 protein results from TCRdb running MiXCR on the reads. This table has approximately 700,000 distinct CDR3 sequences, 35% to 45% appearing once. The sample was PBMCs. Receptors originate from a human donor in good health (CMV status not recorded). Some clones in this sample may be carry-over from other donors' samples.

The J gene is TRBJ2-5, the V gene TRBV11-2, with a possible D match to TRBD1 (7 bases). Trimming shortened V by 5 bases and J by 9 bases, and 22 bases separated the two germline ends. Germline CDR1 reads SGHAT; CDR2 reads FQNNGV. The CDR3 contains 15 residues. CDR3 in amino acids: CASSQTRQGAGSQYF. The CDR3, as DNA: TGTGCCAGCAGCCAGACCCGACAGGGCGCGGGATCCCAGTACTTC.

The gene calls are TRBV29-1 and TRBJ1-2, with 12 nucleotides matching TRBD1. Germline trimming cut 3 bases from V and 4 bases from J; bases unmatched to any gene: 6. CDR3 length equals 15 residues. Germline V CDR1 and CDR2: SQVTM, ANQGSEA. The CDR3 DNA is TGCAGCGTTGATGGGACAGGGGGCGCCCTCTATGGCTACACCTTC. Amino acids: CSVDGTGGALYGYTF.

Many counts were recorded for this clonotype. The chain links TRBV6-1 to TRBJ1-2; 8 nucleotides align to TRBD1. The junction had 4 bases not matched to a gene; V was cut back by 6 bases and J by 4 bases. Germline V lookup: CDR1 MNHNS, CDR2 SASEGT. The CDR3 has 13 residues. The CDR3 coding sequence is TGTGCCAGCAGCGTAACAGGGGGCTATGGCTACACCTTC. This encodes CASSVTGGYGYTF.

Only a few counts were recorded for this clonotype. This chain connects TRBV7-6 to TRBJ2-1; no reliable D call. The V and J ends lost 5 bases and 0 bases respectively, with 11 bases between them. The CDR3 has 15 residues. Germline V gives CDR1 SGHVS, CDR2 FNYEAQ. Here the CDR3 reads CASSHSPSSYNEQFF. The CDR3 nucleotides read TGTGCCAGCAGCCATAGTCCGAGCTCCTACAATGAGCAGTTCTTC.

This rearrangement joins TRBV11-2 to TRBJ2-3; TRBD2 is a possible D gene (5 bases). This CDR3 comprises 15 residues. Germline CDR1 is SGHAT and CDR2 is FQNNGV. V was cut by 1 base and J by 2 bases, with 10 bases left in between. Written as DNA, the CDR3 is TGTGCCAGCAGCTTAGGGACTGCTAACACAGATACGCAGTATTTT. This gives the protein CASSLGTANTDTQYF.

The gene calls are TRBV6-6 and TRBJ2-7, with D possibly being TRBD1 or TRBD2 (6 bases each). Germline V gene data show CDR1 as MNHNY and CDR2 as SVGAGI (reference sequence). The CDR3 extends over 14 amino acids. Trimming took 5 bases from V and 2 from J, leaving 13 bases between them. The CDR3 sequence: CASSAYGGTYEQYF. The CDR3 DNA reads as TGTGCCAGCAGTGCCTACGGGGGCACCTACGAGCAGTACTTC.

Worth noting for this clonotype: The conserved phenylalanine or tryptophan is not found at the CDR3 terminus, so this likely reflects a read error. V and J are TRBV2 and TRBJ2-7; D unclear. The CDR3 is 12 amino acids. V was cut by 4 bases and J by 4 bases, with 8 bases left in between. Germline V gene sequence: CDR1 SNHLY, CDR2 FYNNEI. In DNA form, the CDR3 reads TGTGCCAGCAGTGTCAGAGATTACGAGCAGTACTCC. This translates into CASSVRDYEQYS.

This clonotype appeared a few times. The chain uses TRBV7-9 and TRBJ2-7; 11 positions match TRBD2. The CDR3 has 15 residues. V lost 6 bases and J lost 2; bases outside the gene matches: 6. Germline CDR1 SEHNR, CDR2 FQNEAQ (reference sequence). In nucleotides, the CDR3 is TGTGCCAGCAGTTATAGCGGGAGGGCCCCCTACGAGCAGTACTTC. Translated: CASSYSGRAPYEQYF.

The CDR3 nucleotides are TGTGCCACCAGCAGAGGGGACAGGGGGCTAAGGTATACGCAGTATTTT. It is translated as CATSRGDRGLRYTQYF. The rearrangement links TRBV15 to TRBJ2-3; the match to TRBD1 covers 12 bases. The CDR3 consists of 16 residues. Germline trimming cut 1 base from V and 7 bases from J; bases unmatched to any gene: 6. Per germline, CDR1 LNHNV and CDR2 YYDKDF (reference sequence).

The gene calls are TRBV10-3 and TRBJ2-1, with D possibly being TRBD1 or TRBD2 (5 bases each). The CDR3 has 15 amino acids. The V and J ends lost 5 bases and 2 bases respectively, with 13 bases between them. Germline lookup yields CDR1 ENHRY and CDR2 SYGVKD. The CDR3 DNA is TGTGCCATCAGTAGTCTTCAGGGAGCCTACAATGAGCAGTTCTTC. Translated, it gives CAISSLQGAYNEQFF.

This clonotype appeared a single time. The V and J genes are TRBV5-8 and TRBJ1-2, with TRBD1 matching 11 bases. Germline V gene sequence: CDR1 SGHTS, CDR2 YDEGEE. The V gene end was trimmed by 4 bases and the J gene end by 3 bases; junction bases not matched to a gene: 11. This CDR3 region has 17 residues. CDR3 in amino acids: CASSVPGQGDTDYGYTF. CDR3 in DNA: TGTGCCAGCAGCGTACCGGGACAGGGGGACACAGACTATGGCTACACCTTC.

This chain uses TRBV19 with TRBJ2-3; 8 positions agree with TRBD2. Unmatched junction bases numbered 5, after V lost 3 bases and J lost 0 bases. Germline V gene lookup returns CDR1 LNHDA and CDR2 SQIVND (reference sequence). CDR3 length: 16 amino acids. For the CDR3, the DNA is TGTGCCAGTAGTATGGATGCTAGCGGGAGCACAGATACGCAGTATTTT. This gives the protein CASSMDASGSTDTQYF.

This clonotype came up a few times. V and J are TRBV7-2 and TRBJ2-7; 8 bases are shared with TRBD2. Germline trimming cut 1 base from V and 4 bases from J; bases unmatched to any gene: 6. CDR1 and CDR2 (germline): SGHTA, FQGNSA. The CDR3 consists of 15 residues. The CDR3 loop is CASSLEAGGAYEQYF. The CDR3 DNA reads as TGTGCCAGCAGCTTAGAGGCGGGAGGCGCATACGAGCAGTACTTC.

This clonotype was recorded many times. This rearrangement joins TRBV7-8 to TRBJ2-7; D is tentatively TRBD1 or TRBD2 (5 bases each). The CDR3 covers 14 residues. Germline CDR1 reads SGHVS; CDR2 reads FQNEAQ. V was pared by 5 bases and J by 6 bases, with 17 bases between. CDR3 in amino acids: CASSLPGPLPEQYF. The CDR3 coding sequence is TGTGCCAGCAGCCTGCCGGGACCCCTTCCCGAGCAGTACTTC.

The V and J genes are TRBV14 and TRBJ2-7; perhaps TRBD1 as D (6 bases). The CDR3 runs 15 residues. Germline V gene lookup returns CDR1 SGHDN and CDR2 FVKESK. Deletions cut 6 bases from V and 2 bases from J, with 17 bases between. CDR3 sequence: CASSPLYREAYEQYF. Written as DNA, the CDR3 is TGTGCCAGCAGTCCTCTTTACAGGGAAGCCTACGAGCAGTACTTC.

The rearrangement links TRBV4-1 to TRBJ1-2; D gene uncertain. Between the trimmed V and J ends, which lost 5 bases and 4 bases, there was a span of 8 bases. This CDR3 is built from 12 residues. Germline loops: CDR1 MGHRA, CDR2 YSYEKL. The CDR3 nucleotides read TGCGCCAGCAGCACCCTCGGCTATGGCTACACCTTC. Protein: CASSTLGYGYTF.

The CDR3, as DNA: TGTGCCAGCAGCTCCCGCTCGGCAGGGTTCGGTACAGATACGCAGTATTTT. It yields the protein CASSSRSAGFGTDTQYF. V usage is TRBV7-1 and J usage is TRBJ2-3; possible D gene TRBD1, 5 bases. TRBV7-1 is assigned to the ORF class and has an uncertain function. The CDR3 totals 17 residues. V lost 3 bases and J 3 bases, leaving 19 bases between the germline ends.

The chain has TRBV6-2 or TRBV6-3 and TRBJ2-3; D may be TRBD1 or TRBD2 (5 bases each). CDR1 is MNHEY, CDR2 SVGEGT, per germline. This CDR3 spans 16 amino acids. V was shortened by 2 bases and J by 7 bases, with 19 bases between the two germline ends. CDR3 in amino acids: CASSYRGGTDMHTQYF. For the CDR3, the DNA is TGTGCCAGCAGTTACCGGGGTGGGACGGACATGCATACGCAGTATTTT.

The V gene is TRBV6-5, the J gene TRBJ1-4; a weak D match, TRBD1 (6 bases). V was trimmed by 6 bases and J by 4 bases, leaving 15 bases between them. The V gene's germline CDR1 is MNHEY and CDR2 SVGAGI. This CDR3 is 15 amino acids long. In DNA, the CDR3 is TGTGCCAGCAGGATCGGACAGACCAATAATGAAAAACTGTTTTTT. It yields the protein CASRIGQTNNEKLFF.

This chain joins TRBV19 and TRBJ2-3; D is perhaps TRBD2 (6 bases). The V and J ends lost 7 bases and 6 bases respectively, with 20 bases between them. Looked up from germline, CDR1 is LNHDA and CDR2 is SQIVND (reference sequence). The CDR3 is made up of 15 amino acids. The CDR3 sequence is CASMFSGSARDTQYF. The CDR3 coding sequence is TGTGCCAGTATGTTTAGCGGCTCGGCGCGCGATACGCAGTATTTT.

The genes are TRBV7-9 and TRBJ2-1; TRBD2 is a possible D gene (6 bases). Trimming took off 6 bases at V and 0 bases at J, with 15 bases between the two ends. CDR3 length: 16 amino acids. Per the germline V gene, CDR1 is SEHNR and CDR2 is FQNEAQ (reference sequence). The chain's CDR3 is CASRSWGSGSYNEQFF. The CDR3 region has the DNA TGTGCCAGCAGATCCTGGGGTAGCGGCTCCTACAATGAGCAGTTCTTC.

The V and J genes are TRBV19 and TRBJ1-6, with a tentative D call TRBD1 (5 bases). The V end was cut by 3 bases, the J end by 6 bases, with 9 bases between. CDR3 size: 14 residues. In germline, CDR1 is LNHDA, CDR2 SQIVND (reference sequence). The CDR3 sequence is CASSIRGPNSPLHF. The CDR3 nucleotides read TGTGCCAGTAGTATCCGGGGCCCTAATTCACCCCTCCACTTT.

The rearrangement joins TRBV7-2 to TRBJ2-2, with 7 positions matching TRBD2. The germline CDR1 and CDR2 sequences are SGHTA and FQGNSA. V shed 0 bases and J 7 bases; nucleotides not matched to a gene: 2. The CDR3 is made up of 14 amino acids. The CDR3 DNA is TGTGCCAGCAGCTTAGCGGGGGGGATCGGGGAGCTGTTTTTT. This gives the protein CASSLAGGIGELFF.

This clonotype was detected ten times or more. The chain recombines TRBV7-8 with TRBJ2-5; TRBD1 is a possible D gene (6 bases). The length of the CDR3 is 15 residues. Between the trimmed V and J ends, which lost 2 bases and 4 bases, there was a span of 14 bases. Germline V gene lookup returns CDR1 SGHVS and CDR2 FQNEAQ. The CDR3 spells CASSLIWQGPETQYF. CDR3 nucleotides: TGTGCCAGCAGCTTAATTTGGCAGGGGCCAGAGACCCAGTACTTC. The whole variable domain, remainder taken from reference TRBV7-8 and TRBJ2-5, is GAGVSQSPRYKVAKRGQDVALRCDPISGHVSLFWYQQALGQGPEFLTYFQNEAQLDKSGLPSDRFFAERPEGSVSTLKIQRTQQEDSAVYLCASSLIWQGPETQYFGPGTRLLVL.

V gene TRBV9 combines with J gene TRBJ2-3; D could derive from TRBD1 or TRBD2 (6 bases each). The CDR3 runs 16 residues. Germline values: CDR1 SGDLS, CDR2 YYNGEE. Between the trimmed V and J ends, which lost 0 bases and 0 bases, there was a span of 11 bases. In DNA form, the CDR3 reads TGTGCCAGCAGCGTAGAAGGCGGGACAAGCACAGATACGCAGTATTTT. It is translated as CASSVEGGTSTDTQYF.

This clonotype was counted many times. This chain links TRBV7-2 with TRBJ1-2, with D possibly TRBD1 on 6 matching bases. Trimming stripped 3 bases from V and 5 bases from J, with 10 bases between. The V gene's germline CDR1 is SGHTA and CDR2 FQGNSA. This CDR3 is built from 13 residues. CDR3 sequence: CASSFRRGYGYTF. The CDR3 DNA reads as TGTGCCAGCAGCTTCCGCAGGGGTTATGGCTACACCTTC.